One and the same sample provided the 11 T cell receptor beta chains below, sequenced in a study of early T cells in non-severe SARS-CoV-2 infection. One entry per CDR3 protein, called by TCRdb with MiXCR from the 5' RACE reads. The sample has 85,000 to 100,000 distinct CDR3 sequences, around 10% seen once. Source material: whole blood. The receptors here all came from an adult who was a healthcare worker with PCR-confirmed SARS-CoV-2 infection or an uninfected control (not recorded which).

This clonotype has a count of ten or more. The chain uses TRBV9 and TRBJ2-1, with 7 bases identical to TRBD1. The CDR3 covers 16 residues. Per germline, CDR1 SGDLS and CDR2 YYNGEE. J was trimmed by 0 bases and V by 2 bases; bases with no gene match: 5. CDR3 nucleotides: TGTGCCAGCAGCGTCGGACAGGACATCTCCTACAATGAGCAGTTCTTC. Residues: CASSVGQDISYNEQFF. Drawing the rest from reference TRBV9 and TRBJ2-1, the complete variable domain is DSGVTQTPKHLITATGQRVTLRCSPRSGDLSVYWYQQSLDQGLQFLIQYYNGEERAKGNILERFSAQQFPDLHSELNLSSLELGDSALYFCASSVGQDISYNEQFFGPGTRLTVL.

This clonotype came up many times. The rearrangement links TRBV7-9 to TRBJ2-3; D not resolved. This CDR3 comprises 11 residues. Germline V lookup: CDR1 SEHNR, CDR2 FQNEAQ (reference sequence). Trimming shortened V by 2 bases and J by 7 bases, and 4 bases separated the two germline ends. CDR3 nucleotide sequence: TGTGCCAGCAGCTTAAGCAATACGCAGTATTTT. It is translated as CASSLSNTQYF.

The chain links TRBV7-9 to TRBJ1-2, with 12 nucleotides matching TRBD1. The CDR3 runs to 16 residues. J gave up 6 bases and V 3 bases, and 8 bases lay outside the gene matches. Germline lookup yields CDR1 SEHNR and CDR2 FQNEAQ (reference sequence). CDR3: CASSFTGTGGRNGYTF. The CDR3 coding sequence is TGTGCCAGCAGCTTTACCGGGACAGGGGGCAGGAATGGCTACACCTTC.

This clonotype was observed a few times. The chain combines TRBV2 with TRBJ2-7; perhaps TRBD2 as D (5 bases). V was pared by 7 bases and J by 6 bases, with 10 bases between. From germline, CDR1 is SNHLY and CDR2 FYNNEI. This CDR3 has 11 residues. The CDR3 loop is CASKAGVEQYF. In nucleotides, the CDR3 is TGTGCCAGCAAAGCCGGGGTCGAGCAGTACTTC.

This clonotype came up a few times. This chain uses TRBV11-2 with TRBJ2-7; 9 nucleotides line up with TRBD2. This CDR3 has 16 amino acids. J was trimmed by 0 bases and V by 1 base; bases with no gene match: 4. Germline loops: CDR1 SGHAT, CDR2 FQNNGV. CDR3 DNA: TGTGCCAGCAGCTTAGTGACTAGCGGATTCTCCTACGAGCAGTACTTC. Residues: CASSLVTSGFSYEQYF. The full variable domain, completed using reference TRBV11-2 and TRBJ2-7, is EAGVAQSPRYKIIEKRQSVAFWCNPISGHATLYWYQQILGQGPKLLIQFQNNGVVDDSQLPKDRFSAERLKGVDSTLKIQPAKLEDSAVYLCASSLVTSGFSYEQYFGPGTRLTVT.

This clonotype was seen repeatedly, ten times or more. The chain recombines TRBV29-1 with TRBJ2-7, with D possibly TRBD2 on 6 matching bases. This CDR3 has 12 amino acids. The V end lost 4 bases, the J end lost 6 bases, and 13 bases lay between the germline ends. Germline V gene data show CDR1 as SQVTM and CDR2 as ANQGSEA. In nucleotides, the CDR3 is TGCAGCGTTGTGTGGGGAGCGGGCGAGCAGTACTTC. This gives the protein CSVVWGAGEQYF.

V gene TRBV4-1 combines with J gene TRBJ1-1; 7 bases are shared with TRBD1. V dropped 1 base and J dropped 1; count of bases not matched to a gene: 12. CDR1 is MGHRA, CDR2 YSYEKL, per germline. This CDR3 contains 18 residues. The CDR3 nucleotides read TGCGCCAGCAGCCAAGCCCCCTTAGAAGGGGACAGGAACACTGAAGCTTTCTTT. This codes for CASSQAPLEGDRNTEAFF.

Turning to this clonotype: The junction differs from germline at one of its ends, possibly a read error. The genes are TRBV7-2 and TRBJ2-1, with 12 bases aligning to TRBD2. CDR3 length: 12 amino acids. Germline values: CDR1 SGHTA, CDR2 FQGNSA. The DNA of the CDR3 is TGTGCCAGCAGCTGGACTAGCGGGGCTGGGTCCTTC. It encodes CASSWTSGAGSF.

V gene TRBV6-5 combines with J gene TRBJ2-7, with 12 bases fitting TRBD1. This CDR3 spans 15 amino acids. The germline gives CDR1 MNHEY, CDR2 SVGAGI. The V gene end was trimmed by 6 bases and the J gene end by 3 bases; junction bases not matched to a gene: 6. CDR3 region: CASRYRDRGHYEQYF. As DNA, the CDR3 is TGTGCCAGCAGATACCGGGACAGGGGGCACTACGAGCAGTACTTC.

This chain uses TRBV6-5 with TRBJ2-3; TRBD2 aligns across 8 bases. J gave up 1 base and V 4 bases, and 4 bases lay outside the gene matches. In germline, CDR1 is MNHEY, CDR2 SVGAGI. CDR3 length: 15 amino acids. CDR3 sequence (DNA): TGTGCCAGCAGTTGCGGGAGGTCCCGCACAGATACGCAGTATTTT. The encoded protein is CASSCGRSRTDTQYF.

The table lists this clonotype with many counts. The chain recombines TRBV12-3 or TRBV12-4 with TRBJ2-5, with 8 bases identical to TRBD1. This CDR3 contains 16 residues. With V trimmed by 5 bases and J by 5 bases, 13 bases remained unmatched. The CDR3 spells CASSLRGDRMMETQYF. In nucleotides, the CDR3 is TGTGCCAGCAGTCTCCGTGGGGACAGGATGATGGAGACCCAGTACTTC.